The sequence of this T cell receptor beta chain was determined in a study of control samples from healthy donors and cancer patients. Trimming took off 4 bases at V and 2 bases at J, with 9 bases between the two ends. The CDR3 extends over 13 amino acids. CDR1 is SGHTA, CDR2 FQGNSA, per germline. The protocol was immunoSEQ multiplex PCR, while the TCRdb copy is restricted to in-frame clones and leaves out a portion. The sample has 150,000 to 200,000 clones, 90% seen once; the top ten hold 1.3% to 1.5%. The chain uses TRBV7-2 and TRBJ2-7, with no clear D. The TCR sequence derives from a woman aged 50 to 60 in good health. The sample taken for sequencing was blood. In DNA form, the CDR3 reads TGTGCCAGCAGCTCTCCAGGTGCCTACGAGCAGTACTTC. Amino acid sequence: CASSSPGAYEQYF.